These T cell receptor beta chains were read from a single sample in a study of cytomegalovirus exposure and HLA in healthy donors. Sequencing used immunoSEQ multiplex PCR; TCRdb keeps in-frame clones, though not all of them. Found here are approximately 110,000 clones; the top ten clones hold roughly 3.5%. The sample consisted of PBMCs. Receptors were obtained from a man aged 18 to 29 in good health and CMV-seronegative. The CDR3 runs from the conserved cysteine through the conserved F or W.

j_gene | v_gene | CDR3aa
TRBJ1-4 | TRBV2 | CASSVRGNNEKLFF
TRBJ1-2 | TRBV18 | CASSPPVSGNYGYTF
TRBJ2-1 | TRBV5-6 | CASSLAGLAGDNEQFF
TRBJ1-1 | TRBV25-1 | CASSEHGQNTEAFF
TRBJ2-1 | TRBV19 | CASSSGGSSYNEQFF
TRBJ1-1 | TRBV11-2 | CASSRRTGMNTEAFF
TRBJ2-3 | TRBV7-3 | CASGIAGYGTDTQYF
TRBJ2-1 | TRBV6-5 | CASSLTSGKSHEQFF
TRBJ1-1 | TRBV5-1 | CASSLDLAAEAFF
TRBJ1-1 | TRBV6-5 | CASSYEGGGPNTEAFF
TRBJ2-1 | TRBV6-6 | CASSASSGAPNEQFF
. | TRBV7-9 | CASSLAGTSPYEQYF
TRBJ2-1 | TRBV18 | CASSPSQGEQFF
TRBJ2-2 | TRBV5-1 | CASTRAETGELFF
. | TRBV7-2 | CASSRSYEQYF
TRBJ2-1 | TRBV4-2 | CASSQERLAGGPDEQFF
TRBJ2-5 | TRBV6-5 | CASSFRLGQETQYF
TRBJ1-1 | TRBV7-9 | CASSLGNGGAWDTEAFF
TRBJ2-3 | TRBV5-5 | CASSLGHNGADTQYF
TRBJ2-3 | TRBV7-3 | CASSLSSGAEDTQYF
TRBJ1-2 | TRBV6-7 | CASIRRGPGYGYTF
TRBJ1-2 | TRBV30 | CARDGGEDGYGYTF
TRBJ2-7 | TRBV30 | CATSDSYEQYF
TRBJ2-1 | TRBV6-1 | CASRPGRSYNEQFF